One sample yielded the 3 T cell receptor beta chains listed below, sequenced in a study of spatial heterogeneity in lung cancer. Findings of the study overall: Counts of expanded intratumoral alpha and beta TCRs tracked tumor mutation counts.

This sample's time point: sample taken at primary tumor resection. These receptors are not linked to any known antigen. TCRdb reprocessed the 5' RACE reads with MiXCR, giving one entry per CDR3 protein. The sample gives about 7,400 distinct CDR3 sequences, 14% of which show up once; 9% is in the top ten. Sample: lung tumor tissue, taken at surgery. These receptors all stem from a female donor with early-stage non-small cell lung cancer.

On this clonotype: In a library made to pick up alpha chains, this beta chain is a stray read with a size that means little. This sequence joins TRBV12-3 or TRBV12-4 and TRBJ2-3; D is undetermined. The CDR3 runs to 14 residues. The V end was cut by 6 bases, the J end by 1 base, with 11 bases between. The CDR3 coding sequence is TGTGCCAGCAGCCCCCCCGAGGGCACAGATACGCAGTATTTT. This encodes CASSPPEGTDTQYF.

A note on this clonotype: With the library built for alpha chains, this beta chain is off target and its frequency is not meaningful. The V call is TRBV7-3, the J call TRBJ1-1; D is uncertain. The CDR3 is 13 residues long. V was shortened by 3 bases and J by 1 base, with 6 bases between the two germline ends. Germline values: CDR1 SGHTA, CDR2 FQGTGA. CDR3 coding DNA: TGTGCCAGCAGCTTTCAAGGGAACACTGAAGCTTTCTTT. This sequence encodes CASSFQGNTEAFF.

In its sample, this clonotype is medium-sized. Found in a library prepared for alpha chains, this beta chain is an off-target read, and its abundance has little meaning. The chain is built from TRBV6-6 and TRBJ2-3; the D call may be TRBD1 or TRBD2 (5 bases each). With 11 bases removed from V and 8 bases from J, the gap between germline ends came to 17 bases. Germline loops: CDR1 MNHNY, CDR2 SVGAGI (reference sequence). The CDR3 contains 12 residues. CDR3 sequence (DNA): TGTGCCGCCATGAGGTGGGGGAGTACGCAGTATTTT. It specifies CAAMRWGSTQYF.